This T cell receptor (beta chain) was observed in a study of T cells after yellow fever vaccination. This clonotype appeared a few times. UMIs and a universal primer site were added when TCR cDNA was made by 5'RACE template switching. TCRdb recomputed calls from the 5' RACE reads with MiXCR, one row per CDR3 protein. Counted here are 95,000 to 150,000 distinct CDR3 sequences, under 9% occurring once; the ten biggest clones make up about two fifths. Looked up from germline, CDR1 is SEHNR and CDR2 is FQNEAQ (reference sequence). The CDR3 extends over 14 amino acids. The V gene lost 6 bases and the J gene lost 10 bases, with 20 bases spanning the gap.

The receptor was derived from a man younger than 35 who received the YFV17D yellow fever vaccine. The specimen was CD8+ T cells sorted from PBMCs, collected on the day of the yellow fever booster vaccination. The chain uses TRBV7-9 and TRBJ2-3, with D perhaps TRBD1 (5 bases). CDR3 nucleotides: TGTGCCAGCAGAATAGGGGCCCCAGAGGTGCCGCAGTATTTT. The encoded protein is CASRIGAPEVPQYF. Supplemented by reference TRBV7-9 and TRBJ2-3, the full variable domain reads DTGVSQNPRHKITKRGQNVTFRCDPISEHNRLYWYRQTLGQGPEFLTYFQNEAQLEKSRLLSDRFSAERPKGSFSTLEIQRTEQGDSAMYLCASRIGAPEVPQYFGPGTRLTVL.